This paragraph reports one T cell receptor (beta chain). TCRdb processed the RT-PCR reads anew with MiXCR; each CDR3 protein has one entry. This sample yields some 600,000 distinct CDR3 sequences, of which 11% to 15% are seen a single time; 7.5% to 9% belongs to the top ten. This record belongs to a study of response to subunit inactivated influenza vaccine. Trimming pared 3 bases from V and 3 bases from J, leaving 18 bases between. The CDR3 covers 16 residues. Per the germline V gene, CDR1 is MDHEN and CDR2 is SYDVKM. The source was PBMCs from blood, collected 14 to 15 days before vaccination. The chain is built from TRBV28 and TRBJ2-7; a possible D gene is TRBD2 (6 bases). This clonotype was obtained from a man in his forties or fifties who received an inactivated influenza vaccine. The chain's CDR3 is CASSLDLRDRFYEQYF. The CDR3, as DNA: TGTGCCAGCAGTTTGGATTTGCGGGATCGGTTCTACGAGCAGTACTTC.